A single sample is the source of the 25 T cell receptor beta chains below, sequenced in a study of cytomegalovirus exposure and HLA in healthy donors. This PCR relied on a set of 60 Vbeta primers and 13 Jbeta primers. Sequencing was performed with immunoSEQ multiplex PCR; in TCRdb, only in-frame clones are kept and a portion is missing. The sample includes about 150,000 clones, roughly 82% of them seen just once. The sample comprised PBMCs. The receptors here all came from a woman in her fifties or sixties in good health and CMV-seropositive.

The gene calls are TRBV27 and TRBJ2-1, with 7 bases that match TRBD2. CDR1 is MNHEY, CDR2 SMNVEV, per germline (reference sequence). CDR3 length: 15 amino acids. The V segment lost 5 bases and the J segment 3 bases; nucleotides outside the gene matches: 7. The CDR3 sequence: CASSRSGALYNEQFF. The CDR3 DNA follows: TGTGCCAGCAGTAGGAGCGGGGCCCTCTACAATGAGCAGTTCTTC.

The J gene is TRBJ2-1, the V gene TRBV4-3; 7 bases align to TRBD2. Germline lookup yields CDR1 LGHNA and CDR2 YSLEER. This CDR3 spans 17 amino acids. V lost 1 base, J lost 5 bases, and 11 bases stayed unmatched. In DNA, the CDR3 is TGCGCCAGCAGCCAAGGGGGGGTGGGCGGGAGAGACAATGAGCAGTTCTTC. This gives the protein CASSQGGVGGRDNEQFF.

The CDR3 DNA reads as TGTGCCAGCAGGTCCGGACGACAGCCTAATTCACCCCTCCACTTT. It specifies CASRSGRQPNSPLHF. The chain links TRBV6-5 to TRBJ1-6, with D maybe TRBD1 (5 bases). Germline V gene data show CDR1 as MNHEY and CDR2 as SVGAGI. The CDR3 sequence is 15 residues long. Deletions cut 6 bases from V and 6 bases from J, with 15 bases between.

V and J are TRBV27 and TRBJ1-5, with 7 bases fitting TRBD1. The CDR3 runs to 15 residues. J gave up 7 bases and V 1 base, and 7 bases lay outside the gene matches. Germline CDR1 is MNHEY and CDR2 is SMNVEV (reference sequence). The CDR3 here is CASSLYLDRTQPQHF. The DNA of the CDR3 is TGTGCCAGCAGTTTATATTTGGACAGGACCCAGCCCCAGCATTTT.

The chain combines TRBV2 with TRBJ1-4; 8 nucleotides match TRBD1. This CDR3 is built from 13 residues. The germline CDR1 and CDR2 sequences are SNHLY and FYNNEI. Germline trimming cut 10 bases from V and 8 bases from J; bases unmatched to any gene: 9. CDR3 bases: TGTGCCACGCGACAGGGGAAGGGCGAAAAACTGTTTTTT. Translated, it gives CATRQGKGEKLFF.

The chain has TRBV5-4 and TRBJ2-1; D is ambiguous. The germline gives CDR1 SGHNT, CDR2 YYREEE (reference sequence). The CDR3 runs to 15 residues. Deletions cut 3 bases from V and 0 bases from J, with 10 bases between. The CDR3 DNA is TGTGCCAGCAGCTCTGACTTGAGCTCCTACAATGAGCAGTTCTTC. It codes for CASSSDLSSYNEQFF. Using reference TRBV5-4 and TRBJ2-1 for the parts outside the CDR3, the full variable domain is ETGVTQSPTHLIKTRGQQVTLRCSSQSGHNTVSWYQQALGQGPQFIFQYYREEENGRGNFPPRFSGLQFPNYSSELNVNALELDDSALYLCASSSDLSSYNEQFFGPGTRLTVL.

The J gene is TRBJ1-2, the V gene TRBV5-1; D unresolved. Germline CDR1 SGHRS, CDR2 YFSETQ. Trimming cost V 2 bases and J 2 bases, with 16 bases left between them. The CDR3 totals 16 residues. As DNA, the CDR3 is TGCGCCAGCAGCTTAGGGATCTTCGGGGTAAACTATGGCTACACCTTC. Its protein is CASSLGIFGVNYGYTF.

The chain carries TRBV6-5 and TRBJ1-5; D may be TRBD1 (5 bases). This CDR3 comprises 13 residues. Looked up from germline, CDR1 is MNHEY and CDR2 is SVGAGI. V lost 7 bases to trimming and J lost 6 bases, with 13 bases between them. This CDR3 reads CASTGQGGQPQHF. The CDR3 DNA is TGTGCCAGCACCGGTCAGGGAGGTCAGCCCCAGCATTTT.

To note about this clone: Other DNA sequences in the sample encode the same CDR3. This chain joins TRBV7-8 and TRBJ2-3, with a weak D call TRBD1 (5 bases). The length of the CDR3 is 12 residues. Germline V gene lookup returns CDR1 SGHVS and CDR2 FQNEAQ. With 2 bases removed from V and 6 bases from J, the gap between germline ends came to 6 bases. CDR3 sequence (DNA): TGTGCCAGCAGCTTAACAGGCGATACGCAGTATTTT. Its translation is CASSLTGDTQYF. The variable domain in full, completed from reference TRBV7-8 and TRBJ2-3, reads GAGVSQSPRYKVAKRGQDVALRCDPISGHVSLFWYQQALGQGPEFLTYFQNEAQLDKSGLPSDRFFAERPEGSVSTLKIQRTQQEDSAVYLCASSLTGDTQYFGPGTRLTVL.

The chain carries TRBV5-4 and TRBJ1-1; TRBD1 matches at 7 bases. V was pared by 0 bases and J by 1 base, with 6 bases of the junction left unmatched. Germline V gene lookup returns CDR1 SGHNT and CDR2 YYREEE (reference sequence). The CDR3 has 16 amino acids. CDR3 nucleotide sequence: TGTGCCAGCAGCTTGGCCCCGGGACAGCCGAACACTGAAGCTTTCTTT. Its protein product is CASSLAPGQPNTEAFF.

Here the CDR3 reads CASGLVGVGLNSPLHF. The DNA for the CDR3 is TGTGCTAGTGGTTTGGTAGGGGTAGGGCTTAATTCACCCCTCCACTTT. The rearrangement links TRBV12-5 to TRBJ1-6; tentative D call: TRBD1 (5 bases). With 0 bases removed from V and 6 bases from J, the gap between germline ends came to 12 bases. The CDR3 length is 16 residues. Germline values: CDR1 LGHNT, CDR2 FRNRAP.

The chain links TRBV6-6 to TRBJ2-7; possibly TRBD1 for D (6 bases). Germline V gene data show CDR1 as MNHNY and CDR2 as SVGAGI (reference sequence). Trimming cost V 6 bases and J 3 bases, with 9 bases left between them. This CDR3 spans 12 amino acids. The CDR3 nucleotides read TGTGCCAGCAGCAGGGGCAGCTACGAGCAGTACTTC. The encoded protein is CASSRGSYEQYF.

This chain connects TRBV4-3 to TRBJ1-6, with D hard to call. The V gene lost 0 bases and the J gene lost 10 bases, with 16 bases spanning the gap. CDR1 is LGHNA, CDR2 YSLEER, per germline. CDR3 length equals 16 residues. The CDR3 loop reads CASSQETQRGGSPLHF. CDR3 nucleotide sequence: TGCGCCAGCAGCCAAGAAACCCAGCGGGGAGGGTCACCCCTCCACTTT.

This chain joins TRBV7-2 and TRBJ1-5; no definite D call. Germline values: CDR1 SGHTA, CDR2 FQGNSA. V dropped 1 base and J dropped 7 bases, with 11 bases sitting between them. The CDR3 extends over 14 amino acids. The CDR3 sequence is CASSLGGGPQPQHF. In DNA, the CDR3 is TGTGCCAGCAGCTTAGGGGGAGGGCCCCAGCCCCAGCATTTT.

J is TRBJ1-1 and V is TRBV6-5, with D possibly TRBD1 on 5 matching bases. This CDR3 contains 14 residues. V dropped 4 bases and J dropped 1 base, with 10 bases sitting between them. Germline values: CDR1 MNHEY, CDR2 SVGAGI. The CDR3 region has the DNA TGTGCCAGCAGTTTCTCCACAGGGAACACTGAAGCTTTCTTT. Its protein product is CASSFSTGNTEAFF.

The sample holds one count of this clone. J is TRBJ2-2 and V is TRBV9, with 12 bases that match TRBD2. The V and J ends lost 4 bases and 6 bases, in that order; junction bases with no gene match: 25. Looked up from germline, CDR1 is SGDLS and CDR2 is YYNGEE. The CDR3 is 22 residues long. CDR3 loop: CASSQGDPRLAGALGHAGELFF. CDR3 coding DNA: TGTGCCAGCAGCCAGGGCGACCCAAGACTAGCGGGGGCCCTGGGACACGCCGGGGAGCTGTTTTTT.

V and J are TRBV5-4 and TRBJ2-6; TRBD2 might be the D (7 bases). Germline V gene sequence: CDR1 SGHNT, CDR2 YYREEE (reference sequence). The CDR3 is 17 residues long. Trimming stripped 4 bases from V and 1 base from J, with 15 bases between. In nucleotides, the CDR3 is TGTGCCAGCAGCCCTAGGGGGGGTACGTCTGGGGCCAACGTCCTGACTTTC. This gives the protein CASSPRGGTSGANVLTF.

V and J are TRBV4-2 and TRBJ2-7; tentatively, D is TRBD1 (5 bases). The CDR3 length is 15 residues. The V end was cut by 1 base, the J end by 3 bases, with 13 bases between. Germline-derived CDR1 and CDR2 are LGHNA and YNFKEQ. The chain's CDR3 is CASSQGRAVVYEQYF. The CDR3 DNA sequence: TGTGCCAGCAGCCAAGGCAGGGCCGTGGTCTACGAGCAGTACTTC.

The chain links TRBV19 to TRBJ2-5, with D possibly matching TRBD1 (5 bases). With 3 bases removed from V and 7 bases from J, the gap between germline ends came to 21 bases. Looked up from germline, CDR1 is LNHDA and CDR2 is SQIVND (reference sequence). This CDR3 has 16 residues. The CDR3 nucleotides are TGTGCCAGTAGTATGAGTAGGTCTGGGGCCTCAGTGACCCAGTACTTC. Protein sequence: CASSMSRSGASVTQYF.

V gene TRBV19 combines with J gene TRBJ2-7; 9 bases line up with TRBD1. Germline CDR1 and CDR2: LNHDA and SQIVND (reference sequence). The CDR3 is made up of 14 amino acids. The ends lost 11 bases at V and 4 bases at J; junction bases unmatched: 12. CDR3 residues: CACGSGQGIYEQYF. CDR3 nucleotides: TGTGCCTGTGGGTCGGGACAGGGTATATACGAGCAGTACTTC.

The genes are TRBV6-1 and TRBJ2-3; D possibly corresponds to TRBD1 (6 bases). Germline V gene data show CDR1 as MNHNS and CDR2 as SASEGT. The CDR3 totals 15 residues. Trimming took off 3 bases at V and 3 bases at J, with 13 bases between the two ends. The CDR3 region has the DNA TGTGCCAGCAGTGACAGGGGTCTAAGTACAGATACGCAGTATTTT. This translates into CASSDRGLSTDTQYF.

The V call is TRBV7-8, the J call TRBJ2-7; D is uncertain. The CDR3 extends over 15 amino acids. Trimming left V 0 bases short and J 3 bases short, with 12 bases between. Germline CDR1 and CDR2: SGHVS and FQNEAQ. The CDR3 sequence: CASSLAAGLNYEQYF. In nucleotides, the CDR3 is TGTGCCAGCAGCTTAGCGGCAGGTCTGAACTACGAGCAGTACTTC.

The rearrangement joins TRBV7-9 to TRBJ1-2; 9 bases align to TRBD1. Trimming removed 5 bases from V and 5 bases from J; junction bases left unmatched: 9. The germline V gene has CDR1 SEHNR and CDR2 FQNEAQ (reference sequence). The CDR3 loop spans 15 amino acids. In DNA, the CDR3 is TGTGCCAGCAGCACCGGACAGGGGATAGATTATGGCTACACCTTC. Translating it yields CASSTGQGIDYGYTF. Looking up the rest from reference TRBV7-9 and TRBJ1-2 gives the full variable domain: DTGVSQNPRHKITKRGQNVTFRCDPISEHNRLYWYRQTLGQGPEFLTYFQNEAQLEKSRLLSDRFSAERPKGSFSTLEIQRTEQGDSAMYLCASSTGQGIDYGYTFGSGTRLTVV.

The chain is built from TRBV19 and TRBJ2-1, with 8 bases fitting TRBD2. The CDR3 has 14 amino acids. Trimming removed 6 bases from V and 8 bases from J; junction bases left unmatched: 9. Per germline, CDR1 LNHDA and CDR2 SQIVND (reference sequence). The CDR3 protein is CASSGGANNYEQFF. The DNA for the CDR3 is TGTGCCAGTAGCGGGGGGGCCAATAACTATGAGCAGTTCTTC.

This rearrangement joins TRBV4-3 to TRBJ1-1; TRBD1 is a possible D gene (5 bases). The CDR3 sequence is 13 residues long. The V end lost 0 bases, the J end lost 9 bases, and 11 bases lay between the germline ends. The germline CDR1 and CDR2 sequences are LGHNA and YSLEER. CDR3 coding DNA: TGCGCCAGCAGCCAAGATGAAGGACACCAAGCTTTCTTT. It codes for CASSQDEGHQAFF.